Each of the 27 T cell receptor beta chains below was sequenced from the same sample in a study of blood T cell repertoires in COVID-19. Produced via immunoSEQ multiplex PCR; TCRdb's table is partial and in-frame only. The sample yields 140,000 to 150,000 clones, 80% to 90% seen once. Material: PBMCs or T cells enriched from blood (not recorded which). Receptors were obtained from a man aged 50 to 59 who had recovered from COVID-19.

The V gene is TRBV6-2 or TRBV6-3, the J gene TRBJ1-2; 9 bases are a match to TRBD1. V lost 0 bases, J lost 3 bases, and 2 bases stayed unmatched. CDR3 size: 15 residues. Germline CDR1 and CDR2: MNHEY and SVGEGT. The CDR3 DNA reads as TGTGCCAGCAGTTACTCGCACAGGGGGCACTATGGCTACACCTTC. This encodes CASSYSHRGHYGYTF.

The genes are TRBV9 and TRBJ1-3; no clear D. Germline V gives CDR1 SGDLS, CDR2 YYNGEE. Trimming stripped 0 bases from V and 3 bases from J, with 4 bases between. The CDR3 consists of 13 residues. The CDR3 protein is CASSVDNGNTIYF. DNA of the CDR3: TGTGCCAGCAGCGTAGATAATGGAAACACCATATATTTT.

This clone was found once. The chain uses TRBV28 and TRBJ2-6; 7 bases are a match to TRBD1. Germline lookup yields CDR1 MDHEN and CDR2 SYDVKM. J lost 0 bases, V lost 7 bases, and 12 bases had no gene match. This CDR3 is 18 amino acids long. The CDR3 spells CASISRTGLFSGANVLTF. The CDR3 region has the DNA TGTGCCAGCATTTCCAGGACAGGCTTATTCTCTGGGGCCAACGTCCTGACTTTC.

The chain combines TRBV7-2 with TRBJ2-1; TRBD1 is a possible D gene (5 bases). There are 15 residues in the CDR3. Germline V lookup: CDR1 SGHTA, CDR2 FQGNSA. V lost 2 bases and J lost 3, with 11 bases in between. This CDR3 is CASSLWNRFYNEQFF. In DNA form, the CDR3 reads TGTGCCAGCAGCTTATGGAACAGGTTCTACAATGAGCAGTTCTTC.

V and J are TRBV7-9 and TRBJ1-5; D is uncertain. CDR3 size: 14 residues. V shed 5 bases and J shed 6 bases, with 14 bases lying between them. The germline gives CDR1 SEHNR, CDR2 FQNEAQ (reference sequence). The CDR3 region has the DNA TGTGCCAGCAGCCCGGACGGTCGGGGTCAGCCCCAGCATTTT. This gives the protein CASSPDGRGQPQHF.

This sequence joins TRBV28 and TRBJ1-4; TRBD1 agrees at 12 bases. The V gene end was trimmed by 3 bases and the J gene end by 8 bases; junction bases not matched to a gene: 4. The germline V gene has CDR1 MDHEN and CDR2 SYDVKM. This CDR3 has 15 residues. The CDR3 DNA reads as TGTGCCAGCAGTTTGGGACAGGGGGCTTGGGAAAAACTGTTTTTT. Its protein is CASSLGQGAWEKLFF.

In its sample, this clone was seen once. The chain uses TRBV12-3 or TRBV12-4 and TRBJ1-6, with no clear D. V gave up 1 base and J gave up 9 bases, with 7 bases separating them. The CDR3 loop spans 13 amino acids. The CDR3 loop reads CASSLESSSPLHF. The CDR3 coding sequence is TGTGCCAGCAGTTTAGAGTCGAGTTCACCCCTCCACTTT.

The V call is TRBV20-1, the J call TRBJ2-1, with 8 bases identical to TRBD1. Germline-derived CDR1 and CDR2 are DFQATT and SNEGSKA (reference sequence). The CDR3 is 14 amino acids. The V gene end was trimmed by 3 bases and the J gene end by 3 bases; junction bases not matched to a gene: 4. CDR3 region: CSASTGTGYNEQFF. CDR3 DNA: TGCAGTGCTAGTACCGGGACAGGCTACAATGAGCAGTTCTTC.

This chain links TRBV19 with TRBJ2-1; 10 bases agree with TRBD2. The CDR3 runs 17 residues. Germline V gene sequence: CDR1 LNHDA, CDR2 SQIVND (reference sequence). The ends lost 5 bases at V and 7 bases at J; junction bases unmatched: 14. The CDR3 DNA sequence: TGTGCCAGTAGTTTCAGAGGGCTAGCGGGAGTCGGGAATGAGCAGTTCTTC. Protein product: CASSFRGLAGVGNEQFF.

There are a few counts of this clone. The genes are TRBV6-2 or TRBV6-3 and TRBJ1-5; 8 bases line up with TRBD1. Germline V CDR1 and CDR2: MNHEY, SVGEGT. V trimming: 5 bases; J trimming: 7 bases; junction bases outside the gene matches: 7. The CDR3 is made up of 14 amino acids. CDR3 in amino acids: CASSQDGQGQPQHF. The CDR3 DNA follows: TGTGCCAGCAGTCAGGACGGACAGGGCCAGCCCCAGCATTTT.

This chain uses TRBV19 with TRBJ1-4, with TRBD1 as a possible D gene (5 bases). The CDR3 sequence is 14 residues long. Trimming took 6 bases from V and 4 from J, leaving 12 bases between them. Germline loops: CDR1 LNHDA, CDR2 SQIVND (reference sequence). The CDR3 DNA follows: TGTGCCAGTAGGGTAACAGGATTTAATGAAAAACTGTTTTTT. Protein: CASRVTGFNEKLFF.

There are a few counts of this clone. The chain is built from TRBV5-1 and TRBJ2-7, with 7 nucleotides matching TRBD1. The CDR3 is 14 residues long. CDR1 SGHRS and CDR2 YFSETQ come from the germline V gene. The V gene end was trimmed by 0 bases and the J gene end by 4 bases; junction bases not matched to a gene: 4. CDR3 nucleotides: TGCGCCAGCAGCTTGGACGGGACAGAATACGAGCAGTACGTC. Translating it yields CASSLDGTEYEQYV.

The chain couples TRBV9 to TRBJ1-6, with D hard to call. Germline V lookup: CDR1 SGDLS, CDR2 YYNGEE. The CDR3 is 12 residues long. V lost 3 bases to trimming and J lost 7 bases, with 5 bases between them. The CDR3, as DNA: TGTGCCAGCAGCGCCGGGAATTCACCCCTCCACTTT. It codes for CASSAGNSPLHF.

This rearrangement joins TRBV2 to TRBJ1-1; no clear D. V was cut by 7 bases and J by 4 bases, with 16 bases left in between. Germline V gene lookup returns CDR1 SNHLY and CDR2 FYNNEI. The CDR3 is 14 amino acids. The CDR3 reads CASTLVVGLTEAFF. CDR3 nucleotides: TGTGCCAGCACCCTGGTGGTCGGTCTCACTGAAGCTTTCTTT. The variable domain in full, completed from reference TRBV2 and TRBJ1-1, reads EPEVTQTPSHQVTQMGQEVILRCVPISNHLYFYWYRQILGQKVEFLVSFYNNEISEKSEIFDDQFSVERPDGSNFTLKIRSTKLEDSAMYFCASTLVVGLTEAFFGQGTRLTVV.

The count of this clone is one. This chain connects TRBV5-1 to TRBJ2-1; D gene ambiguous. The CDR3 has 15 amino acids. CDR1 and CDR2 from the germline V gene are SGHRS and YFSETQ. Trimming stripped 0 bases from V and 0 bases from J, with 7 bases between. In DNA form, the CDR3 reads TGCGCCAGCAGCTTGGACACGGGCTCCTACAATGAGCAGTTCTTC. Its protein product is CASSLDTGSYNEQFF. Filled out from reference TRBV5-1 and TRBJ2-1, the complete variable domain reads KAGVTQTPRYLIKTRGQQVTLSCSPISGHRSVSWYQQTPGQGLQFLFEYFSETQRNKGNFPGRFSGRQFSNSRSEMNVSTLELGDSALYLCASSLDTGSYNEQFFGPGTRLTVL.

The J gene is TRBJ1-3, the V gene TRBV6-2 or TRBV6-3; D gene unclear. The CDR3 is 15 residues long. Germline lookup yields CDR1 MNHEY and CDR2 SVGEGT. V lost 0 bases to trimming and J lost 0 bases, with 6 bases between them. The CDR3 loop is CASSYSGLSGNTIYF. The CDR3, as DNA: TGTGCCAGCAGTTACTCTGGCCTCTCTGGAAACACCATATATTTT.

The gene calls are TRBV7-2 and TRBJ1-3; no firm D call. The CDR3 is made up of 15 amino acids. V lost 5 bases to trimming and J lost 0 bases, with 11 bases between them. Looked up from germline, CDR1 is SGHTA and CDR2 is FQGNSA. The chain's CDR3 is CASSADWSSGNTIYF. The CDR3 DNA reads as TGTGCCAGCAGCGCGGACTGGAGCTCTGGAAACACCATATATTTT.

This clone was seen just once. The J gene is TRBJ2-5, the V gene TRBV5-1; 8 bases map to TRBD2. The CDR3 loop spans 15 amino acids. Trimming removed 4 bases from V and 5 bases from J; junction bases left unmatched: 10. From germline, CDR1 is SGHRS and CDR2 YFSETQ. CDR3 region: CASSTSAGARETQYF. The CDR3 nucleotides read TGCGCCAGCAGCACCTCAGCGGGGGCACGTGAGACCCAGTACTTC.

This clone was counted only a few times. The chain recombines TRBV18 with TRBJ2-7; 10 nucleotides align to TRBD2. Unmatched junction bases numbered 2, after V lost 3 bases and J lost 3 bases. This CDR3 spans 14 amino acids. The V gene's germline CDR1 is KGHSH and CDR2 LQKENI. The CDR3 DNA reads as TGTGCCAGCTCACCGTCTAGCGGGAGCTACGAGCAGTACTTC. Translation: CASSPSSGSYEQYF.

The rearrangement links TRBV19 to TRBJ2-7, with D unclear. Germline V gene data show CDR1 as LNHDA and CDR2 as SQIVND (reference sequence). Trimming took off 5 bases at V and 0 bases at J, with 8 bases between the two ends. CDR3 length equals 13 residues. This CDR3 is CASSGQYSYEQYF. The CDR3 DNA reads TGTGCCAGTAGTGGCCAGTACTCCTACGAGCAGTACTTC.

The rearrangement links TRBV5-4 to TRBJ2-5; maybe TRBD2 (6 bases). The CDR3 has 15 residues. Germline V gene data show CDR1 as SGHNT and CDR2 as YYREEE (reference sequence). V lost 4 bases and J 2 bases, leaving 15 bases between the germline ends. The CDR3 nucleotides read TGTGCCAGCAGCCAGACTAGGCGGAAGCAAGAGACCCAGTACTTC. Translated, it gives CASSQTRRKQETQYF.

Of note for this clone: Distinct nucleotide sequences in the sample also encode this CDR3. The chain has TRBV10-3 and TRBJ1-5; unclear D gene. CDR3 size: 13 residues. Germline CDR1 reads ENHRY; CDR2 reads SYGVKD. The germline V and J ends were trimmed by 4 bases and 1 base, with 5 bases remaining between them. CDR3 in DNA: TGTGCCATCAGTGGGCAGAGCAATCAGCCCCAGCATTTT. Translated, it gives CAISGQSNQPQHF.

This chain links TRBV27 with TRBJ2-3; D gene uncertain. CDR3 length: 13 residues. CDR1 and CDR2 from the germline V gene are MNHEY and SMNVEV (reference sequence). The V gene lost 5 bases and the J gene lost 1 base, with 7 bases spanning the gap. The CDR3 DNA follows: TGTGCCAGCAGTAATCGGGGCACAGATACGCAGTATTTT. It encodes CASSNRGTDTQYF.

This clone was detected once. The chain carries TRBV5-8 and TRBJ2-5, with D hard to call. CDR3 size: 16 residues. Germline values: CDR1 SGHTS, CDR2 YDEGEE. V shed 1 base and J shed 0 bases, with 13 bases lying between them. CDR3 nucleotides: TGTGCCAGCAGCTTGCTGAATTGGGCGCACCAAGAGACCCAGTACTTC. Amino acid sequence: CASSLLNWAHQETQYF.

This chain connects TRBV7-2 to TRBJ1-1, with 7 bases fitting TRBD1. The CDR3 runs 12 residues. The V segment lost 4 bases and the J segment 12 bases; nucleotides outside the gene matches: 8. Germline V gene data show CDR1 as SGHTA and CDR2 as FQGNSA. DNA of the CDR3: TGTGCCAGCAGCTACTACGGGACAGAACCTTTCTTT. The encoded protein is CASSYYGTEPFF. The complete variable domain, with remaining parts taken from reference TRBV7-2 and TRBJ1-1, reads GAGVSQSPSNKVTEKGKDVELRCDPISGHTALYWYRQSLGQGLEFLIYFQGNSAPDKSGLPSDRFSAERTGGSVSTLTIQRTQQEDSAVYLCASSYYGTEPFFGQGTRLTVV.

The rearrangement uses TRBV7-2 and TRBJ1-3, with TRBD1 identical over 7 bases. CDR3 length: 15 residues. CDR1 and CDR2 from the germline V gene are SGHTA and FQGNSA. The trim removed 5 bases at V and 4 bases at J, leaving 8 bases unmatched. The CDR3 region has the DNA TGTGCCAGCAGCCCCAGGGGGACACTCGGAAACACCATATATTTT. It encodes CASSPRGTLGNTIYF.

This clone has a single count. This sequence joins TRBV7-2 and TRBJ1-1, with 10 bases aligning to TRBD1. The CDR3 loop spans 16 amino acids. V shed 5 bases and J 4 bases; nucleotides not matched to a gene: 10. CDR1 is SGHTA, CDR2 FQGNSA, per germline. This CDR3 is CASSGTGARGRTEAFF. In DNA, the CDR3 is TGTGCCAGCAGCGGGACAGGGGCCCGGGGTCGCACTGAAGCTTTCTTT.